This is a list of T cell receptor beta chains from one sample in a study of shared clonotypes between healthy human individuals. Data came from immunoSEQ multiplex PCR; TCRdb stores just in-frame clones and leaves some out. Among some 490,000 clones listed, roughly 80% were seen once. Sequenced: PBMCs. The receptors derive from a woman between 35 and 50 years old in good health. Some clones in this sample may be carry-over from other donors' samples. Each CDR3 is given with its conserved first and last residue. A D gene is named only where the DNA matches it firmly. Rows may omit the clone size; those that give it use once, few, many or a size class.

cdr3_aa	cdr3_nt	j_call	d_call	v_call	clone_size
CASSYGGPVTGELFF	TGTGCCAGCAGTTACGGGGGGCCGGTAACCGGGGAGCTGTTTTTT	TRBJ2-2	NA	TRBV6-5	few
CASSLSQGTYEQYF	TGCGCCAGCAGCTTGTCCCAGGGGACTTACGAGCAGTACTTC	TRBJ2-7	NA	TRBV5-1	NA
CASSLLKQGGTQETQYF	TGTGCCAGCAGCCTCCTTAAGCAGGGTGGTACCCAAGAGACCCAGTACTTC	TRBJ2-5	NA	TRBV5-4	NA
CASTPQGQSSYNEQFF	TGCGCCAGCACACCACAGGGGCAGAGCTCCTATAATGAGCAGTTCTTC	TRBJ2-1	TRBD1	TRBV5-1	NA
CASSLAIRAGELFF	TGTGCCAGCAGCTTAGCTATCAGGGCCGGGGAGCTGTTTTTT	TRBJ2-2	NA	TRBV7-9	once
CASSVEGGEETQYF	TGTGCCAGCAGCGTAGAAGGCGGGGAGGAGACCCAGTACTTC	TRBJ2-5	NA	TRBV9	NA
CATSRDRYSTDTQYF	TGTGCCACCAGCAGAGATCGATACAGCACAGATACGCAGTATTTT	TRBJ2-3	NA	TRBV15	NA
CASIPTIAGEGQYF	TGTGCCAGCATCCCAACGATAGCAGGGGAAGGGCAGTACTTC	TRBJ2-7	NA	TRBV28	once
CASSLGAWGGTEAFF	TGTGCCAGCAGCTTAGGGGCTTGGGGAGGGACTGAAGCTTTCTTT	TRBJ1-1	NA	TRBV7-2	NA
CASSSTSGSIRYEQYF	TGTGCCAGCAGTTCCACTAGCGGTTCTATTCGCTACGAGCAGTACTTC	TRBJ2-7	TRBD2	TRBV6-5	NA
CASSPQGGGTDTQYF	TGTGCCAGCAGCCCCCAGGGGGGAGGTACAGATACGCAGTATTTT	TRBJ2-3	NA	TRBV7-9	NA
CASSTTGAPTPYEQYF	TGTGCCAGCAGTACCACGGGGGCGCCGACCCCCTACGAGCAGTACTTC	TRBJ2-7	NA	TRBV7-3	once
CASSKGTGGSYEQYF	TGTGCCAGCAGTAAAGGGACAGGAGGCTCCTACGAGCAGTACTTC	TRBJ2-7	TRBD1	TRBV6-6	NA
CASSLRWSGNTIYF	TGTGCCAGCAGTTTACGTTGGTCTGGAAACACCATATATTTT	TRBJ1-3	NA	TRBV28	NA
CASSSITGVEQYF	TGCGCCAGCAGCTCAATTACAGGGGTGGAGCAGTACTTC	TRBJ2-7	TRBD1	TRBV5-1	once
CASSLATGGGETQYF	TGCGCCAGCAGCTTGGCCACAGGGGGCGGCGAGACCCAGTACTTC	TRBJ2-5	TRBD1	TRBV5-1	few
CASSLNGGFDAEAFF	TGTGCCAGCAGCTTAAACGGCGGGTTCGACGCTGAAGCTTTCTTT	TRBJ1-1	NA	TRBV7-2	NA
CSVRTSVALETQYF	TGCAGCGTTAGGACTAGTGTGGCTTTGGAGACCCAGTACTTC	TRBJ2-5	TRBD2	TRBV29-1	once
CASSLASGADIQYF	TGTGCCAGCAGCTTAGCTAGCGGGGCGGACATTCAGTACTTC	TRBJ2-4	TRBD2	TRBV7-9	once
CASSQGLAGVETQYF	TGTGCCAGCAGCCAGGGACTAGCGGGAGTGGAGACCCAGTACTTC	TRBJ2-5	TRBD2	TRBV11-3	NA
CASSLGDSSYEQYF	TGCGCCAGCAGCTTGGGGGACAGCTCCTACGAGCAGTACTTC	TRBJ2-7	TRBD1	TRBV5-1	NA
CASSSPRGQRSSNEQFF	TGTGCCAGCAGCTCCCCTCGGGGGCAGCGATCTTCCAATGAGCAGTTCTTC	TRBJ2-1	NA	TRBV11-3	NA